This entry is about one T cell receptor (beta chain). The antigen is undetermined. Method: immunoSEQ multiplex PCR; TCRdb's copy keeps in-frame clones and lacks some. The table shows some 150,000 clones, with about 90% occurring only once. The germline V and J ends were trimmed by 3 bases and 3 bases, with 12 bases remaining between them. Looked up from germline, CDR1 is SGDLS and CDR2 is YYNGEE. This CDR3 has 15 residues. The data belong to a study of T cell responses to AZD1222 COVID-19 vaccine. Study-wide results and caveats: Vaccine-associated CD4 TCRs ranged over spike, dominating at 160-218 and 743-854.

The J gene is TRBJ2-2, the V gene TRBV9; D gene ambiguous. This TCR came from an adult in good health. The starting material was peripheral blood, obtained on day 0 of MenACWY control vaccination. The CDR3 region is CASSAQVTDTGELFF. CDR3 sequence (DNA): TGTGCCAGCAGCGCCCAAGTAACAGACACCGGGGAGCTGTTTTTT. The whole variable domain, filled in from reference TRBV9 and TRBJ2-2, reads DSGVTQTPKHLITATGQRVTLRCSPRSGDLSVYWYQQSLDQGLQFLIQYYNGEERAKGNILERFSAQQFPDLHSELNLSSLELGDSALYFCASSAQVTDTGELFFGEGSRLTVL.